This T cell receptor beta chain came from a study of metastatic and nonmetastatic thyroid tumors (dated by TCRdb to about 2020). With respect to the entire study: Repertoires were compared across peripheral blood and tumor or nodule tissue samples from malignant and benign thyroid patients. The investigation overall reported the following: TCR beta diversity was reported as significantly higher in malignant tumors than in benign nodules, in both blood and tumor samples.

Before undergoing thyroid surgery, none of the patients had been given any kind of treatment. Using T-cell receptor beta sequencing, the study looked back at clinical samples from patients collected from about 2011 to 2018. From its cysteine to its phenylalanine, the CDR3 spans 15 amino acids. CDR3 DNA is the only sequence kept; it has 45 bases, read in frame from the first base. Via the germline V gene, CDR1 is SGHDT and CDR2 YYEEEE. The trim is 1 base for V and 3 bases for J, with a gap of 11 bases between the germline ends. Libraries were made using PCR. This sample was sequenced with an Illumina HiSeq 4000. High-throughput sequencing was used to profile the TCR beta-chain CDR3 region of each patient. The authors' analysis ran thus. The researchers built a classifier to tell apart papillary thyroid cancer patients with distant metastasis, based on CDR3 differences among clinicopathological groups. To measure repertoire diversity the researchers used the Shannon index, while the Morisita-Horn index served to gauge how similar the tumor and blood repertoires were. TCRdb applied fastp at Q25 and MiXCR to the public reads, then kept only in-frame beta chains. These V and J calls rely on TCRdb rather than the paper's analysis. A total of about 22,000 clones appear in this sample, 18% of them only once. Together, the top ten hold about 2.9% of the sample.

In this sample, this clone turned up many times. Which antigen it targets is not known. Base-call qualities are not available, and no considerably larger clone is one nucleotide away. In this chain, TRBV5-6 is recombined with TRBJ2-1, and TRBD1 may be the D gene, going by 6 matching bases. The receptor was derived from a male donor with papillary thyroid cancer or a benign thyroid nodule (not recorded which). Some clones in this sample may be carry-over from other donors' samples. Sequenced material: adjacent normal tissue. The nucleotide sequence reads TGTGCCAGCAGCTTGTGGGGACAATTCTACAATGAGCAGTTCTTC. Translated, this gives CASSLWGQFYNEQFF.